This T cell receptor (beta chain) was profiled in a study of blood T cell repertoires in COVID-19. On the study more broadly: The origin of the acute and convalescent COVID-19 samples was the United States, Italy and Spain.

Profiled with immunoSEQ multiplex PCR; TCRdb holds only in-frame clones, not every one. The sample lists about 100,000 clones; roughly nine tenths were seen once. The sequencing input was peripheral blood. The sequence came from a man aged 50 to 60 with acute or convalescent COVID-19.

The CDR3 DNA sequence: TGTGCCAGCAGGGGACAGAGACTAGCGGGGAACACAGATACGCAGTATTTT. As protein: CASRGQRLAGNTDTQYF. The chain carries TRBV2 and TRBJ2-3; 11 bases agree with TRBD2. Germline loops: CDR1 SNHLY, CDR2 FYNNEI. V was pared by 6 bases and J by 2 bases, with 10 bases of the junction left unmatched. The CDR3 contains 17 residues.